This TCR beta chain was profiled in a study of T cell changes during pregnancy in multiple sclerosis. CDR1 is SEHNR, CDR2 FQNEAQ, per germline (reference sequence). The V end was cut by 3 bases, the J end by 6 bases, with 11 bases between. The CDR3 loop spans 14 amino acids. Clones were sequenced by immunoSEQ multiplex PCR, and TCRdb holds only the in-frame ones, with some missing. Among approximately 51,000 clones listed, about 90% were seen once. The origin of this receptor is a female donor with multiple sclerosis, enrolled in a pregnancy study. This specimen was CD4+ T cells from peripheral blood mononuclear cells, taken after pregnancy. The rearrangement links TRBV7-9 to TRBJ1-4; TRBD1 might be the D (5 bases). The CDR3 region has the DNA TGTGCCAGCAGCTTTGGGGGAGGTCATGAAAAACTGTTTTTT. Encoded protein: CASSFGGGHEKLFF.